The rows below give T cell receptor beta chains drawn from one sample of a study of OX40 agonist ivuxolimab in advanced cancers. Data came from immunoSEQ multiplex PCR; TCRdb stores just in-frame clones and leaves some out. The table includes about 97,000 clones, around 85% detected once. This material consisted of CD4+ or CD8+ T cells sorted from blood, taken in a trial of the OX40 agonist ivuxolimab. Receptors originate from an adult with an advanced solid tumor such as melanoma, head and neck, liver or kidney cancer. The CDR3 runs from the conserved cysteine through the conserved F or W. D genes are given only for firm matches. Size values are once, few and many counts, or a class for expanded clones, and some rows have none.

D gene	V gene	clone size	J gene	CDR3 DNA	CDR3 protein
TRBD1	TRBV7-3	-	TRBJ1-2	TGTGCCAGCAGCCAAGGACAGGGGGAAGGCTACACCTTC	CASSQGQGEGYTF
-	TRBV10-3	-	TRBJ2-2	TGTGCCATCAGTGAGAGGGAGGACACCGGGGAGCTGTTTTTT	CAISEREDTGELFF
-	TRBV18	once	TRBJ2-7	TGTGCCAGCTCACCAACTTCCCACTCCTACGAGCAGTACTTC	CASSPTSHSYEQYF
-	TRBV19	-	TRBJ1-5	TGTGCCAGTAGTCCAGGGCTTAGGCAGCCCCAGCATTTT	CASSPGLRQPQHF
-	TRBV4-2	-	TRBJ2-3	TGTGCCAGCAGCAGTGGACTCACAGATACGCAGTATTTT	CASSSGLTDTQYF
TRBD1	TRBV27	-	TRBJ2-3	TGTGCCAGCAGACGTGGACAGGGGGCACCAGATACGCAGTATTTT	CASRRGQGAPDTQYF
-	TRBV7-2	-	TRBJ1-5	TGTGCCAGCAGCCTCCTTCCCAATCAGCCCCAGCATTTT	CASSLLPNQPQHF
-	TRBV10-3	-	TRBJ2-7	TGTGCCATCAGTGAACTCGGGGAGCAGTACTTC	CAISELGEQYF
-	TRBV6-5	-	TRBJ1-1	TGTGCCAGCAGTTACGGGCCGGGCAACACTGAAGCTTTCTTT	CASSYGPGNTEAFF
TRBD1	TRBV30	-	TRBJ1-5	TGTGCCTGGAGTCTGAGGGGGCTTCAGCCCCAGCATTTT	CAWSLRGLQPQHF
-	TRBV30	few	TRBJ2-7	TGTGCTTCGGACCGCGTCCACGGGTACGAGCAGTACTTC	CASDRVHGYEQYF
TRBD2	TRBV10-2	-	TRBJ2-1	TGCGCCAGCAGTACTGGGACTAGCGGTGACAATGAGCAGTTCTTC	CASSTGTSGDNEQFF
-	TRBV27	-	TRBJ1-3	TGTGCCAGCAGTTTTAAGGGTGGGCCTGGAAACACCATATATTTT	CASSFKGGPGNTIYF
-	TRBV9	-	TRBJ2-3	TGTGCCAGCAGCCCTAGAGGAGGGGCCGGCGCAGATACGCAGTATTTT	CASSPRGGAGADTQYF
-	TRBV18	-	TRBJ1-5	TGTGCCAGCTCACCGCCCGGTGGGTACAATCAGCCCCAGCATTTT	CASSPPGGYNQPQHF
-	TRBV5-5	-	TRBJ1-3	TGTGCCAGCAGTTGGGATCGCAGAAACACCATATATTTT	CASSWDRRNTIYF
TRBD1	TRBV5-1	-	TRBJ2-7	TGCGCCAGCAGAAGGACAGGGACGGCCTACGAGCAGTACTTC	CASRRTGTAYEQYF
-	TRBV5-1	-	TRBJ2-2	TGCGCCAGCAGCTTGGTTAGTTTATCCGGGGAGCTGTTTTTT	CASSLVSLSGELFF
TRBD1	TRBV5-1	-	TRBJ1-1	TGCGCCAGCAGCGAAAGGGACAGGCTCCTCTCTGAAGCTTTCTTT	CASSERDRLLSEAFF
-	TRBV21-1	-	TRBJ2-6	TGTGCCAGCAGTACCCTTGAGGCTGGGGCCAACGTCCTGACTTTC	CASSTLEAGANVLTF
TRBD1	TRBV7-6	once	TRBJ1-2	TGTGCCAGCAGCCCCGGGACAGAGGGCTATGGCTACACCTTC	CASSPGTEGYGYTF
TRBD1	TRBV5-1	-	TRBJ1-2	TGCGCCAGCAGCACAAACTTTGGAGGGACAGCTAACTATGGCTACACCTTC	CASSTNFGGTANYGYTF
-	TRBV20-1	-	TRBJ1-1	TGCAGTGCTAGGGAGAACACTGAAGCTTTCTTT	CSARENTEAFF
TRBD2	TRBV7-9	-	TRBJ2-7	TGTGCCAGCAGCCCCCCTCCCCGACTAGCGGGGGGCCGCCACGAGCAGTACTTC	CASSPPPRLAGGRHEQYF
-	TRBV5-1	-	TRBJ1-2	TGCGCCAGCAGCCCGTCTGGACAGCCCAGACGATATGGCTACACCTTC	CASSPSGQPRRYGYTF
-	TRBV12-5	once	TRBJ2-5	TGTGCTAGTGGTTTGAACAAAGAGACCCAGTACTTC	CASGLNKETQYF
-	TRBV9	-	TRBJ2-6	TGTGCCAGCAGCCCGGCGCCATGGAGTGGGGCCAACGTCCTGACTTTC	CASSPAPWSGANVLTF
-	TRBV20-1	-	TRBJ1-3	TGCAGTGCTAGAACGGGAAACACCATATATTTT	CSARTGNTIYF
-	TRBV18	-	TRBJ2-4	TGTGCCAGCTCACCGGGATTAGCCAAAAACATTCAGTACTTC	CASSPGLAKNIQYF
TRBD2	TRBV11-3	-	TRBJ2-7	TGTGCCAGCAGCTTAGAGGGACCTACGGGGGGCTACGAGCAGTACTTC	CASSLEGPTGGYEQYF
-	TRBV28	-	TRBJ1-1	TGTGCCAGCCGGAACAAAAGGGGGACTGAAGCTTTCTTT	CASRNKRGTEAFF
TRBD1	TRBV6-5	many	TRBJ1-6	TGTGCCAGCAGTTCCCCCCAGGGGGCTCTTGGTTCACCCCTCCACTTT	CASSSPQGALGSPLHF
-	TRBV7-2	-	TRBJ2-1	TGTGCCAGCAGCCCTATTCCCCGCTCCTCTCAGTTCTTC	CASSPIPRSSQFF
-	TRBV19	-	TRBJ1-2	TGTGCCAGTAGTATTTCATCGGGGCCTGGGGGCTACACCTTC	CASSISSGPGGYTF
TRBD2	TRBV25-1	-	TRBJ2-7	TGTGCCAGCAGGGGGGGTTTGCGGGAGTCGAAGCACTACGAGCAGTACTTC	CASRGGLRESKHYEQYF
-	TRBV5-1	-	TRBJ1-3	TGCGCCAGCAGCCAGGATAGGGGCTCTGGAAACACCATATATTTT	CASSQDRGSGNTIYF
-	TRBV18	-	TRBJ1-1	TGTGCCAGCTCACCCACTAGTACGAACACTGAAGCTTTCTTT	CASSPTSTNTEAFF
-	TRBV28	-	TRBJ2-4	TGTGCCAGCCTAGGGGCCTTCGGTAGTACTAGGAACATTCAGTACTTC	CASLGAFGSTRNIQYF
-	TRBV7-2	-	TRBJ2-1	TGTGCCAGCAGCTTAGATCCCGGGAAGAATGAGCAGTTCTTC	CASSLDPGKNEQFF
TRBD1	TRBV5-1	-	TRBJ1-2	TGCGCCAGCAGCGCGGTTCCGGGACAGGGGGCGAGCCGTAACTATGGCTACACCTTC	CASSAVPGQGASRNYGYTF
-	TRBV6-1	-	TRBJ1-3	TGTGCCAGCAGTGAATCAGGGGCGGGAGGAAACACCATATATTTT	CASSESGAGGNTIYF
TRBD1	TRBV19	once	TRBJ2-7	TGTGCCAGTAAAGGGGACAGGGTGAACGAGCAGTACTTC	CASKGDRVNEQYF
-	TRBV4-3	-	TRBJ1-1	TGCGCCAGCAGCCAATTAAAGAGGGGTACTGAAGCTTTCTTT	CASSQLKRGTEAFF
-	TRBV12-5	-	TRBJ2-5	TGTGCTAGTGGTTTGAGGACAGCCTTCCAGGAGACCCAGTACTTC	CASGLRTAFQETQYF
TRBD1	TRBV18	-	TRBJ1-2	TGTGCCAGCTCACCAAACAGGGGCCTTACAGGCTACACCTTC	CASSPNRGLTGYTF
-	TRBV5-6	-	TRBJ2-2	TGTGCCAGCAGACACTTGGCCGCGAACACCGGGGAGCTGTTTTTT	CASRHLAANTGELFF
TRBD1	TRBV5-6	-	TRBJ1-1	TGTGCCAGCAGCTTTCTAGGGGGCGCTGACACTGAAGCTTTCTTT	CASSFLGGADTEAFF
-	TRBV4-3	-	TRBJ2-7	TGCGCCAGCAGCCAAGCTTTTGGGTCCTACGAGCAGTACTTC	CASSQAFGSYEQYF
-	TRBV7-9	-	TRBJ1-4	TGTGCCAGCAGCCTCGGGTTAACTAATGAAAAACTGTTTTTT	CASSLGLTNEKLFF
TRBD1	TRBV19	-	TRBJ2-7	TGTGCCAGTAGTGGACAGGGTGGCGAGCAGTACTTC	CASSGQGGEQYF
-	TRBV9	-	TRBJ2-2	TGTGCCAGCAGCGTAGTCCCAGCCGGGGAGCTGTTTTTT	CASSVVPAGELFF
-	TRBV10-3	-	TRBJ2-4	TGTGCCATCAGTGACCAAACTAGTCCGGGCATTCAGTACTTC	CAISDQTSPGIQYF
-	TRBV11-3	-	TRBJ2-2	TGTGCCAGCAGCTTAACGTATCCTAGCGCCGGGGAGCTGTTTTTT	CASSLTYPSAGELFF